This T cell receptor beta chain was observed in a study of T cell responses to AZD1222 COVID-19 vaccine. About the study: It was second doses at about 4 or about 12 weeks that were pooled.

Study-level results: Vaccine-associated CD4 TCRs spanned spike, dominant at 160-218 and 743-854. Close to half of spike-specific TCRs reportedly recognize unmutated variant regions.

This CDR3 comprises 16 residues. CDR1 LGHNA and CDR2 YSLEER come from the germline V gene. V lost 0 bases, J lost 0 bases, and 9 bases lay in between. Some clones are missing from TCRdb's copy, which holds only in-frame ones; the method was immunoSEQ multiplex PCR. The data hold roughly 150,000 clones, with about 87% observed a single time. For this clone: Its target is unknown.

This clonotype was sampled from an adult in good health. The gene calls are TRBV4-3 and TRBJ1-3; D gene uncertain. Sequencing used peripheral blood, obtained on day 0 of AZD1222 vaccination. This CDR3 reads CASSQDRALSGNTIYF. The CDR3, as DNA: TGCGCCAGCAGCCAAGATCGAGCTCTCTCTGGAAACACCATATATTTT.